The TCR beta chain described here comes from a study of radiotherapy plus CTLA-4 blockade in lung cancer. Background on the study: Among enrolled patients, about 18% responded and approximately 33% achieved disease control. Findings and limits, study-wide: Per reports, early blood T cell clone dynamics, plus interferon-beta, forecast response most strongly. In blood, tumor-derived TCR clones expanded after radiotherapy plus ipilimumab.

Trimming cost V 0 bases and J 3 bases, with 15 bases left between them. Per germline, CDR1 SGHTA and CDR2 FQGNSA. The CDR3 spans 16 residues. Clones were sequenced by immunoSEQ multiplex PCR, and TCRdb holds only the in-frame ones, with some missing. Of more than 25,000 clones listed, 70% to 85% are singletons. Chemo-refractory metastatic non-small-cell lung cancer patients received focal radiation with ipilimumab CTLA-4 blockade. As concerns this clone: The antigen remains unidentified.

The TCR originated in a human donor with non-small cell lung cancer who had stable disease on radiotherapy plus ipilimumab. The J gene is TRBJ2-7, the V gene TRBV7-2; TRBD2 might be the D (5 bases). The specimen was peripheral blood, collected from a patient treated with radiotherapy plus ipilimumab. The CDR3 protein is CASSLARRGSLYEQYF. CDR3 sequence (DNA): TGTGCCAGCAGCTTAGCTCGGCGAGGGTCTCTCTACGAGCAGTACTTC.